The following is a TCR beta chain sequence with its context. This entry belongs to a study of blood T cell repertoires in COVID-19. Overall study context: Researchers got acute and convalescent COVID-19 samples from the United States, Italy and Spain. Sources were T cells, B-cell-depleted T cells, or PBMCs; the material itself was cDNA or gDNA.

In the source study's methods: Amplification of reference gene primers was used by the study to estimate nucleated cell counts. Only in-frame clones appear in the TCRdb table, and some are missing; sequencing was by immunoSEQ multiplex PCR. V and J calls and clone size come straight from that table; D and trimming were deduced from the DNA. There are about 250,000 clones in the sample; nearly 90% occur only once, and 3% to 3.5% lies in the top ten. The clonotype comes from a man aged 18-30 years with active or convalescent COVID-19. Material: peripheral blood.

The CDR3 loop reads CTEGAVGKVETQYF. DNA for the CDR3: TGTACAGAGGGGGCGGTGGGAAAAGTTGAGACCCAGTACTTC. The genes are TRBV27 and TRBJ2-5; 7 bases fit TRBD1. CDR1 is MNHEY, CDR2 SMNVEV, per germline (reference sequence). CDR3 length: 14 amino acids.